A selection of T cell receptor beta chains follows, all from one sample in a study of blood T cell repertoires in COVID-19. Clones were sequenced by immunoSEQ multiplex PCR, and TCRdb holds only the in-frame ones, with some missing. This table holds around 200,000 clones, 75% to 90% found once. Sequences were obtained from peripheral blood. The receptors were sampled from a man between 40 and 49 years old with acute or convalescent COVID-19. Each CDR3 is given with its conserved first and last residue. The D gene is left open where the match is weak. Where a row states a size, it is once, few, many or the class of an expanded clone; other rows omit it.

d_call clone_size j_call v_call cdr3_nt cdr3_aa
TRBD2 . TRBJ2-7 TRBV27 TGTGCCAGCAGTCGTCCGGGGGGCGGGAGGGACTCCTACGAGCAGTACTTC CASSRPGGGRDSYEQYF
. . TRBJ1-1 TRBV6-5 TGTGCCAGCAGTTACTCAGGGGCGCGTACTGAAGCTTTCTTT CASSYSGARTEAFF
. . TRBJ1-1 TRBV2 TGTGCCAGCATGAGAGGTATCAACACTGAAGCTTTCTTT CASMRGINTEAFF
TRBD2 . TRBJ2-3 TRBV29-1 TGCAGCGTTGATACTGGGCGGGGGGACCTCACAGATACGCAGTATTTT CSVDTGRGDLTDTQYF
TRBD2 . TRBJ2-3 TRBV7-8 TGTGCCAGCAGCTCGTGGACTAGCGGGGTCAGCACAGATACGCAGTATTTT CASSSWTSGVSTDTQYF
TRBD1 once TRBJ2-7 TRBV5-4 TGTGCCAGCAGCTTGGCCTTCGGACAGGGGAACTACGAGCAGTACTTC CASSLAFGQGNYEQYF
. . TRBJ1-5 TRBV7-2 TGTGCCAGCAGCTTAACCGTGGGACTTATAAGCAATCAGCCCCAGCATTTT CASSLTVGLISNQPQHF
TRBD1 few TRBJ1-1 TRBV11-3 TGTGCCAGCAGCTTGTACACCCCGGACAGGGGTTCCGGAGCTTTCTTT CASSLYTPDRGSGAFF
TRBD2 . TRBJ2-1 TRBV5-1 TGCGCCAGCACCTCGAATAGCGGGGGGGCCACTTACAATGAGCAGTTCTTC CASTSNSGGATYNEQFF
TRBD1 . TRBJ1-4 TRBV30 TGTGCCTGGAGTAGGGACAGGGCCGGAGGAAAACTGTTTTTT CAWSRDRAGGKLFF